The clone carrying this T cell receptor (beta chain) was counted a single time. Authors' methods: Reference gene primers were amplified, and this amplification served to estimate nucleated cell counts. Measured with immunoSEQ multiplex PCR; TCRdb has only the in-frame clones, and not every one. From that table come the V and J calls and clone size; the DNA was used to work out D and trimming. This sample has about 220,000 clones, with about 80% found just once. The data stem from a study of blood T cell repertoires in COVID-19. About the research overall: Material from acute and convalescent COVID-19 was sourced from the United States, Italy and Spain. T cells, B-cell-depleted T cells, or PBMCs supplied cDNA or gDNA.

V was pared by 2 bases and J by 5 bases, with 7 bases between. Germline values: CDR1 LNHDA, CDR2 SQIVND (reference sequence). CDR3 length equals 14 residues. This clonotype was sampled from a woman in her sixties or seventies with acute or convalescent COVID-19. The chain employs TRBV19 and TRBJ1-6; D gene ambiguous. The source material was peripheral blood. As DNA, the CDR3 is TGTGCCAGTAGTATAATCGGGGATAATTCACCCCTCCACTTT. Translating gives CASSIIGDNSPLHF.